Listed below are T cell receptor beta chains from one sample, sequenced in a study of T cell responses to AZD1222 COVID-19 vaccine. The method was immunoSEQ multiplex PCR; TCRdb's version includes in-frame clones alone and lacks a portion of them. The table records under 150,000 clones, about 92% of them present only once. Here the sequenced sample was peripheral blood, taken on day 0 of AZD1222 vaccination. Receptors were obtained from an adult in good health. Each CDR3 is given with its conserved first and last residue. The order of the fields is clone size, CDR3 length, D gene, J gene, V gene, CDR3 DNA, CDR3 protein. A D gene is named only where the DNA matches it firmly. For some rows the clone size is stated as once, few or many, or as a class when expanded; others skip it.

size: NA
length: 14
D: TRBD2
J: TRBJ2-7
V: TRBV2
DNA: TGTGCCAGCAGTGAAGTAGCGGGAGGGTACGAGCAGTACTTC
CDR3: CASSEVAGGYEQYF

size: once
length: 14
D: TRBD2
J: TRBJ2-1
V: TRBV5-1
DNA: TGCGCCAGCAGCTTGGCTAGCGGGAGAGGTGAGCAGTTCTTC
CDR3: CASSLASGRGEQFF

size: NA
length: 15
D: NA
J: TRBJ2-3
V: TRBV3-1/TRBV3-2
DNA: TGTGCCAGCAGCCGCCTGGGTGCGGGCACAGATACGCAGTATTTT
CDR3: CASSRLGAGTDTQYF

size: once
length: 16
D: NA
J: TRBJ2-3
V: TRBV27
DNA: TGTGCCAGCAGTCGGGCCAGCGGGCTTTACACAGATACGCAGTATTTT
CDR3: CASSRASGLYTDTQYF

size: NA
length: 15
D: NA
J: TRBJ1-2
V: TRBV27
DNA: TGTGCCAGCAGTCCCCAGGGAGGGCCATTGGTGGGCTACACCTTC
CDR3: CASSPQGGPLVGYTF

size: NA
length: 13
D: NA
J: TRBJ2-7
V: TRBV7-3
DNA: TGTGCCAGCAGCCCGGGAGTTGGATACGAGCAGTACTTC
CDR3: CASSPGVGYEQYF

size: NA
length: 14
D: NA
J: TRBJ2-1
V: TRBV9
DNA: TGTGCCAGCAGCCTCGAATGGTCCTACAATGAGCAGTTCTTC
CDR3: CASSLEWSYNEQFF

size: NA
length: 13
D: NA
J: TRBJ2-2
V: TRBV6-2/TRBV6-3
DNA: TGTGCCAGCAGTTACTCCCGAACCGGGGAGCTGTTTTTT
CDR3: CASSYSRTGELFF

size: NA
length: 16
D: NA
J: TRBJ1-3
V: TRBV7-9
DNA: TGTGCCAGCAGCTTTGGGGAGAGGGAACCCGGAAACACCATATATTTT
CDR3: CASSFGEREPGNTIYF

size: NA
length: 14
D: TRBD1
J: TRBJ1-1
V: TRBV7-2
DNA: TGTGCCAGCAGCCGGGACAGGCGTGACACTGAAGCTTTCTTT
CDR3: CASSRDRRDTEAFF

size: NA
length: 16
D: NA
J: TRBJ2-3
V: TRBV27
DNA: TGTGCCAGCAGTTCCCGAAGCCGCGGGCTCACAGATACGCAGTATTTT
CDR3: CASSSRSRGLTDTQYF

size: NA
length: 12
D: NA
J: TRBJ1-1
V: TRBV12-3/TRBV12-4
DNA: TGTGCCAGCAGTTTAATCGGGGAACGGCCTTTCTTT
CDR3: CASSLIGERPFF

size: NA
length: 15
D: TRBD1
J: TRBJ1-6
V: TRBV9
DNA: TGTGCCAGCAGCGGGGGACAGGGTGAAAATTCACCCCTCCACTTT
CDR3: CASSGGQGENSPLHF